The 25 T cell receptor beta chains presented below share a single source sample, sequenced in a study of blood T cell repertoires in COVID-19. Data came from immunoSEQ multiplex PCR; TCRdb stores just in-frame clones and leaves some out. The repertoire holds approximately 200,000 clones, with around 83% as singletons. Sequencing input: PBMCs or T cells enriched from blood (not recorded which). The receptors shown here come from a woman aged 40-49 years with acute COVID-19.

The rearrangement uses TRBV21-1 and TRBJ1-4; TRBD1 is taken as the D call from the table, unchecked against the DNA. TRBV21-1 is marked as a pseudogene. The CDR3 has 15 residues. The CDR3 region is CASSSPGQGNEKLFF. CDR3 coding DNA: TGTGCCAGCAGCTCACCGGGACAGGGGAATGAAAAACTGTTTTTT.

The chain links TRBV4-3 to TRBJ2-7; tentatively, D is TRBD1 (6 bases). Per germline, CDR1 LGHNA and CDR2 YSLEER. Trimming removed 3 bases at V and 1 base at J, with 13 bases between. The CDR3 covers 15 residues. CDR3 sequence (DNA): TGCGCCAGCAGCCAGGGGTCCAGGGGATCCTACGAGCAGTACTTC. Its protein product is CASSQGSRGSYEQYF.

This clone was counted only a few times. The J gene is TRBJ2-2, the V gene TRBV7-9; TRBD1 matches at 8 bases. Per germline, CDR1 SEHNR and CDR2 FQNEAQ (reference sequence). The CDR3 loop spans 14 amino acids. V gave up 5 bases and J gave up 4 bases; unmatched junction bases: 3. CDR3 nucleotides: TGTGCCAGCAGCCCACAGGGGGGCACCGGGGAGCTGTTTTTT. Translating gives CASSPQGGTGELFF.

This clone has only one observation. The rearrangement links TRBV9 to TRBJ1-1; D remains unclear. CDR3 length equals 14 residues. V lost 0 bases and J lost 0, with 6 bases in between. Germline CDR1 reads SGDLS; CDR2 reads YYNGEE. The CDR3 bases are TGTGCCAGCAGCGTAGTACAGCTGAACACTGAAGCTTTCTTT. Its protein product is CASSVVQLNTEAFF.

The chain carries TRBV4-2 and TRBJ2-2; D might be TRBD2 (6 bases). V lost 0 bases and J lost 1, with 9 bases in between. CDR1 LGHNA and CDR2 YNFKEQ come from the germline V gene. The CDR3 sequence is 16 residues long. This chain's CDR3 is CASSQDGRGNTGELFF. The CDR3 bases are TGTGCCAGCAGCCAAGACGGGCGGGGGAACACCGGGGAGCTGTTTTTT.

The chain has TRBV5-1 and TRBJ2-3, with 8 bases lining up with TRBD1. Germline-derived CDR1 and CDR2 are SGHRS and YFSETQ. V was clipped by 5 bases and J by 1 base; unmatched bases: 0. The CDR3 runs to 13 residues. The DNA of the CDR3 is TGCGCCAGCAGGACAGGGGGCACAGATACGCAGTATTTT. Encoded protein: CASRTGGTDTQYF.

The chain links TRBV19 to TRBJ1-2; D is unresolved. V was trimmed by 10 bases and J by 2 bases, leaving 17 bases between them. This CDR3 is built from 14 residues. CDR1 and CDR2 (germline): LNHDA, SQIVND (reference sequence). In DNA, the CDR3 is TGTGCCACCAAGCGGGGAGGCAGAAACTATGGCTACACCTTC. This gives the protein CATKRGGRNYGYTF.

This clone is a singleton in its sample. The chain combines TRBV4-1 with TRBJ2-7; TRBD2 aligns across 10 bases. CDR1 and CDR2 (germline): MGHRA, YSYEKL. With V trimmed by 4 bases and J by 2 bases, 2 bases remained unmatched. This CDR3 has 14 amino acids. The CDR3: CASSPLAGTYEQYF. In DNA form, the CDR3 reads TGCGCCAGCAGCCCACTAGCGGGGACCTACGAGCAGTACTTC.

This clone was observed a single time. Other DNA sequences of this sample code for an identical CDR3. This chain joins TRBV7-2 and TRBJ2-5; 10 positions match TRBD1. V was pared by 4 bases and J by 5 bases, with 4 bases of the junction left unmatched. This CDR3 has 14 amino acids. Germline CDR1 is SGHTA and CDR2 is FQGNSA. Here the CDR3 reads CASSSDRGRETQYF. The CDR3 nucleotides are TGTGCCAGCAGCTCCGACAGGGGGCGCGAGACCCAGTACTTC.

This chain connects TRBV6-6 to TRBJ1-5, with D perhaps TRBD1 (6 bases). The CDR3 totals 14 residues. V was clipped by 6 bases and J by 3 bases, with 12 bases between them. Germline CDR1 is MNHNY and CDR2 is SVGAGI (reference sequence). The DNA of the CDR3 is TGTGCCAGCAGCCTTGGGGGCAACAATCAGCCCCAGCATTTT. This gives the protein CASSLGGNNQPQHF.

The V gene is TRBV28, the J gene TRBJ1-5, with a weak D call TRBD1 (6 bases). The V gene lost 4 bases and the J gene lost 2 bases, with 18 bases spanning the gap. Germline V CDR1 and CDR2: MDHEN, SYDVKM. The CDR3 spans 17 residues. CDR3 region: CASSWAGASPGNQPQHF. As DNA, the CDR3 is TGTGCCAGCAGTTGGGCAGGGGCCTCCCCTGGCAATCAGCCCCAGCATTTT.

The chain couples TRBV4-1 to TRBJ2-7; possibly TRBD2 for D (6 bases). This CDR3 has 15 residues. The germline V gene has CDR1 MGHRA and CDR2 YSYEKL. V dropped 0 bases and J dropped 3 bases, with 12 bases sitting between them. As DNA, the CDR3 is TGCGCCAGCAGCCAAGACCCCGGGAGCCTCTACGAGCAGTACTTC. Translated, it gives CASSQDPGSLYEQYF.

The rearrangement uses TRBV3-1 (or the pseudogene TRBV3-2) and TRBJ2-1; 9 nucleotides line up with TRBD2. With 5 bases clipped from V and 12 bases from J, the junction kept 11 bases outside the gene matches. This CDR3 has 14 residues. Germline lookup yields CDR1 LGHDT and CDR2 YNNKEL (reference sequence). The CDR3 coding sequence is TGTGCCAGCAGCTATTTCATGACTAGCGGAGTGCAGTTCTTC. It yields the protein CASSYFMTSGVQFF.

The CDR3 reads CASSPDGREDEQYF. The CDR3 region has the DNA TGTGCCAGCTCACCGGACGGGAGGGAGGACGAGCAGTACTTC. The genes are TRBV18 and TRBJ2-7; 8 positions match TRBD2. CDR3 length: 14 residues. Germline CDR1 KGHSH, CDR2 LQKENI. J was trimmed by 5 bases and V by 3 bases; bases with no gene match: 6.

The chain links TRBV7-8 to TRBJ2-5; D possibly corresponds to TRBD1 (5 bases). The germline V and J ends were trimmed by 1 base and 5 bases, with 11 bases remaining between them. Germline values: CDR1 SGHVS, CDR2 FQNEAQ. The CDR3 contains 14 residues. CDR3 in DNA: TGTGCCAGCAGCTTAGTAGGGGTGAGGGAGACCCAGTACTTC. It codes for CASSLVGVRETQYF.

The J gene is TRBJ2-5, the V gene TRBV30; 10 nucleotides line up with TRBD2. CDR1 and CDR2 from the germline V gene are GTSNPN and SVGIG (reference sequence). The V segment lost 4 bases and the J segment 7 bases; nucleotides outside the gene matches: 12. The CDR3 spans 15 residues. CDR3 DNA sequence: TGTGCCTGGACATTAGCGGGGGGCTCTCGTGGGACCCAGTACTTC. Residues: CAWTLAGGSRGTQYF.

The chain recombines TRBV6-2 or TRBV6-3 with TRBJ1-6; 7 bases align to TRBD1. This CDR3 is 13 amino acids long. The V gene's germline CDR1 is MNHEY and CDR2 SVGEGT. Germline trimming cut 6 bases from V and 13 bases from J; bases unmatched to any gene: 9. This CDR3 reads CASSDGTEVPLHF. Here the CDR3 DNA reads TGTGCCAGCAGCGACGGGACAGAAGTTCCCCTCCACTTT.

This clone was counted once. The V gene is TRBV4-1, the J gene TRBJ2-7; TRBD1 might be the D (6 bases). Trimming pared 3 bases from V and 0 bases from J, leaving 12 bases between. CDR3 length equals 15 residues. Looked up from germline, CDR1 is MGHRA and CDR2 is YSYEKL. In DNA form, the CDR3 reads TGCGCCAGCAGCCACCACACAGGGAGCTCCTACGAGCAGTACTTC. This codes for CASSHHTGSSYEQYF.

The rearrangement joins TRBV24-1 to TRBJ1-2; D unresolved. The CDR3 covers 15 residues. V shed 3 bases and J shed 4 bases, with 14 bases lying between them. Germline V gives CDR1 KGHDR, CDR2 SFDVKD. The CDR3 protein is CATSDGPARGYGYTF. The CDR3 nucleotides read TGTGCCACCAGTGATGGTCCGGCGCGGGGCTATGGCTACACCTTC.

The J gene is TRBJ1-5, the V gene TRBV19, with a tentative D call TRBD1 (6 bases). Trimming stripped 4 bases from V and 3 bases from J, with 10 bases between. Germline-derived CDR1 and CDR2 are LNHDA and SQIVND (reference sequence). This CDR3 contains 14 residues. The chain's CDR3 is CASSRTELNQPQHF. The CDR3 bases are TGTGCCAGTAGTAGGACAGAACTCAATCAGCCCCAGCATTTT.

The chain has TRBV10-3 and TRBJ1-5, with unresolved D. The germline V and J ends were trimmed by 5 bases and 3 bases, with 11 bases remaining between them. The CDR3 is made up of 14 amino acids. Germline V gene sequence: CDR1 ENHRY, CDR2 SYGVKD. The CDR3: CAISMGTYNQPQHF. The CDR3 coding sequence is TGTGCCATCAGTATGGGCACCTACAATCAGCCCCAGCATTTT.

This clone has only a few counts. The J gene is TRBJ1-1, the V gene TRBV7-9; TRBD1 agrees at 9 bases. Germline V lookup: CDR1 SEHNR, CDR2 FQNEAQ (reference sequence). The CDR3 is 14 residues long. Trimming cost V 5 bases and J 6 bases; bases outside gene matches: 7. CDR3 in DNA: TGTGCCAGCAGCCATGGGACAGGGCTGGCTGAAGCTTTCTTT. Amino acids: CASSHGTGLAEAFF.

This clone appeared once. The V call is TRBV9, the J call TRBJ2-5; 9 positions match TRBD2. The CDR3 runs to 15 residues. CDR1 SGDLS and CDR2 YYNGEE come from the germline V gene. V lost 4 bases to trimming and J lost 5 bases; unmatched junction nucleotides: 9. This chain's CDR3 is CASSQNSGLAETQYF. The CDR3 DNA reads TGTGCCAGCAGCCAAAATTCCGGACTAGCGGAGACCCAGTACTTC. Combining the CDR3 with reference TRBV9 and TRBJ2-5 gives the whole variable domain DSGVTQTPKHLITATGQRVTLRCSPRSGDLSVYWYQQSLDQGLQFLIQYYNGEERAKGNILERFSAQQFPDLHSELNLSSLELGDSALYFCASSQNSGLAETQYFGPGTRLLVL.

As for this clone: One end of the junction fails to match germline, which may point to a read error. This sequence joins TRBV25-1 and TRBJ1-4; 7 positions agree with TRBD1. Germline CDR1 is MGHDK and CDR2 is SYGVNS. The CDR3 runs 18 residues. The DNA for the CDR3 is TGTGCCAGCAGTAAATACCTACCCTCGGGACAGCGAGGGGAAAAACTGTTTTTT. It is translated as CASSKYLPSGQRGEKLFF.

V and J are TRBV5-1 and TRBJ1-1; D not resolved. V was pared by 3 bases and J by 0 bases, with 12 bases between. The CDR3 sequence is 15 residues long. Germline loops: CDR1 SGHRS, CDR2 YFSETQ. The CDR3 reads CASSSRGIMNTEAFF. The DNA of the CDR3 is TGCGCCAGCAGCTCCAGAGGGATCATGAACACTGAAGCTTTCTTT.